This TCR beta chain was captured in a study of CD8+ T cells in alopecia areata. The treatment here: oral pan-JAK inhibitor, 5-10 mg twice daily. Extracted RNA was reverse transcribed, and the resulting cDNA served as sequencing template. Method: immunoSEQ multiplex PCR; TCRdb's copy keeps in-frame clones and lacks some. The repertoire holds more than 100,000 clones, 85% to 90% seen once, with around 10% in the top ten. Germline lookup yields CDR1 SQVTM and CDR2 ANQGSEA. Trimming removed 6 bases at V and 3 bases at J, with 18 bases between. The CDR3 runs to 14 residues. The chain employs TRBV29-1 and TRBJ2-7; D could derive from TRBD1 or TRBD2 (5 bases each). The sample was CD8+ T cells sorted from blood, taken around week 34, from a patient treated with tofacitinib. This TCR was recovered from a human donor with alopecia areata. CDR3 sequence: CSVPGTVNDYEQYF. Written as DNA, the CDR3 is TGCAGCGTCCCCGGGACGGTAAACGACTACGAGCAGTACTTC.